A single sample gave rise to the 14 T cell receptor beta chains below, sequenced in a study of siplizumab effects on memory and regulatory T cells. Clones were sequenced by immunoSEQ multiplex PCR, and TCRdb holds only the in-frame ones, with some missing. The sample has 50,000 to 75,000 clones; roughly 78% are singletons. The sequenced sample was memory CD4+ T cells sorted from blood. The receptors stem from a human donor in good health.

Concerning this clone: Additional DNA sequences in this sample encode the identical CDR3. V gene TRBV12-5 combines with J gene TRBJ2-1; TRBD1 or TRBD2 may be the D gene (5 bases each). Germline CDR1 LGHNT, CDR2 FRNRAP. Trimming stripped 9 bases from V and 7 bases from J, with 13 bases between. The CDR3 spans 12 residues. CDR3: CASGTGWNEQFF. Here the CDR3 DNA reads TGTGCTAGCGGGACGGGGTGGAATGAGCAGTTCTTC.

The J gene is TRBJ1-2, the V gene TRBV7-3; 7 nucleotides align to TRBD1. Germline CDR1 SGHTA, CDR2 FQGTGA. The CDR3 consists of 13 residues. After removal of 3 bases from V and 4 bases from J, the junction contained 2 bases not matched to a gene. CDR3 sequence reads: CASSLDRSYGYTF. The CDR3 DNA reads as TGTGCCAGCAGCTTGGACAGGAGCTATGGCTACACCTTC.

In this sample, this clone turned up once. The chain carries TRBV7-8 and TRBJ2-5; 9 bases agree with TRBD2. The V gene's germline CDR1 is SGHVS and CDR2 FQNEAQ. With V trimmed by 5 bases and J by 5 bases, 15 bases remained unmatched. The CDR3 covers 17 residues. DNA of the CDR3: TGTGCCAGCAGCCTTTACCATATTAGCGGGGGCCGGGAGACCCAGTACTTC. This codes for CASSLYHISGGRETQYF. The complete variable domain, with remaining parts taken from reference TRBV7-8 and TRBJ2-5, reads GAGVSQSPRYKVAKRGQDVALRCDPISGHVSLFWYQQALGQGPEFLTYFQNEAQLDKSGLPSDRFFAERPEGSVSTLKIQRTQQEDSAVYLCASSLYHISGGRETQYFGPGTRLLVL.

The rearrangement joins TRBV9 to TRBJ2-6, with D possibly called TRBD1 or TRBD2 (5 bases each). Germline CDR1 is SGDLS and CDR2 is YYNGEE. This CDR3 is 15 amino acids long. V gave up 0 bases and J gave up 2 bases, with 6 bases separating them. Here the CDR3 DNA reads TGTGCCAGCAGCGTAGCGGGGCCTGGGGCCAACGTCCTGACTTTC. It specifies CASSVAGPGANVLTF.

The chain carries TRBV21-1 and TRBJ2-3; TRBD2 reflects the table's D call only, with no check against the DNA. TRBV21-1 constitutes a pseudogene. CDR3 size: 12 residues. In DNA form, the CDR3 reads TGTGCCAGCAACGGTAGTTTAGATACGCAGTATTTT. Its translation: CASNGSLDTQYF.

The CDR3 DNA sequence: TGCGCCAGCGGGACAGGGATCGATTTGACTGAAGCTTTCTTT. Translated, it gives CASGTGIDLTEAFF. The chain has TRBV5-1 and TRBJ1-1, with 9 bases aligning to TRBD1. The J segment lost 5 bases and the V segment lost 7 bases, leaving 9 bases of the junction unmatched. CDR3 length: 14 amino acids. Germline V lookup: CDR1 SGHRS, CDR2 YFSETQ.

J is TRBJ1-1 and V is TRBV6-5; D unclear. CDR1 is MNHEY, CDR2 SVGAGI, per germline. The CDR3 consists of 14 residues. V lost 7 bases and J lost 1, with 13 bases in between. The CDR3 DNA follows: TGTGCCAGCAATTCTCCGACGGGGAACACTGAAGCTTTCTTT. Protein sequence: CASNSPTGNTEAFF.

CDR3 sequence (DNA): TGTGCCAGCAGCTTGTCGGTGAGCCCTGCAGGGAACACTGAAGCTTTCTTT. Translation: CASSLSVSPAGNTEAFF. This chain links TRBV5-6 with TRBJ1-1, with D uncertain. Germline-derived CDR1 and CDR2 are SGHDT and YYEEEE. This CDR3 contains 17 residues. V lost 1 base to trimming and J lost 1 base, with 17 bases between them.

This clone came up once. For the CDR3, the DNA is TGCGCCAGCAGCTCCCTAACTAGCGGGGGGGCGAGGGATACGCAGTATTTT. This codes for CASSSLTSGGARDTQYF. V usage is TRBV5-1 and J usage is TRBJ2-3; 13 positions agree with TRBD2. This CDR3 is 17 amino acids long. Losses at the gene ends were 3 bases for V and 6 bases for J; bases not matched to a gene: 10. From germline, CDR1 is SGHRS and CDR2 YFSETQ.

The rearrangement uses TRBV7-2 and TRBJ1-2; no clear D gene. Germline lookup yields CDR1 SGHTA and CDR2 FQGNSA. Trimming took 1 base from V and 5 from J, leaving 11 bases between them. CDR3 length: 14 residues. Here the CDR3 reads CASSLDPPGYGYTF. DNA for the CDR3: TGTGCCAGCAGCTTAGATCCACCGGGGTATGGCTACACCTTC.

The chain combines TRBV4-3 with TRBJ1-3; maybe TRBD1 (6 bases). The CDR3 is 17 residues long. The V gene's germline CDR1 is LGHNA and CDR2 YSLEER. V lost 0 bases and J 5 bases, leaving 17 bases between the germline ends. The CDR3 loop reads CASSQDRPGDFRNTIYF. CDR3 sequence (DNA): TGCGCCAGCAGCCAAGATCGTCCAGGGGATTTTAGAAACACCATATATTTT.

The V call is TRBV7-6, the J call TRBJ2-3; D may be TRBD2 (6 bases). Germline lookup yields CDR1 SGHVS and CDR2 FNYEAQ. Trimming shortened V by 7 bases and J by 5 bases, and 13 bases separated the two germline ends. CDR3 length equals 13 residues. CDR3 residues: CASKTLGGDTQYF. In DNA, the CDR3 is TGTGCCAGCAAGACTCTGGGGGGAGATACGCAGTATTTT. Supplemented by reference TRBV7-6 and TRBJ2-3, the full variable domain reads GAGVSQSPRYKVTKRGQDVALRCDPISGHVSLYWYRQALGQGPEFLTYFNYEAQQDKSGLPNDRFSAERPEGSISTLTIQRTEQRDSAMYRCASKTLGGDTQYFGPGTRLTVL.

V is TRBV11-2 and J is TRBJ2-3, with 7 bases fitting TRBD1. CDR1 and CDR2 (germline): SGHAT, FQNNGV. The CDR3 totals 16 residues. With 3 bases clipped from V and 0 bases from J, the junction kept 6 bases outside the gene matches. In nucleotides, the CDR3 is TGTGCCAGCAGCTTCAACAGGGGCTCTAGCACAGATACGCAGTATTTT. Its protein is CASSFNRGSSTDTQYF.

The chain couples TRBV7-2 to TRBJ2-1; the D gene could be TRBD1 or TRBD2 (5 bases each). V lost 4 bases and J lost 2, with 18 bases in between. Germline CDR1 and CDR2: SGHTA and FQGNSA. The CDR3 is made up of 17 amino acids. CDR3 coding DNA: TGTGCCAGCAGCTCCCCCCCGGGGCAGGGTACCTACAATGAGCAGTTCTTC. Translating it yields CASSSPPGQGTYNEQFF.